One sample yielded the 14 T cell receptor beta chains listed below, sequenced in a study of identical twins. Via MiXCR, TCRdb re-called the 5' RACE reads, giving one row per CDR3 protein. Counted here are more than 1.5 million distinct CDR3 sequences, around a third occurring once; the ten biggest clones make up around 0.3%. Input material: cord blood. These receptor sequences come from a newborn girl in good health.

This clonotype was found a few times. The chain is built from TRBV25-1 and TRBJ2-7; no definite D call. V lost 1 base and J 0 bases, leaving 13 bases between the germline ends. CDR1 is MGHDK and CDR2 is SYGVNS in the germline V gene. The CDR3 consists of 16 residues. The CDR3 coding sequence is TGTGCCAGCAGTGAATGGATTGGCCTTAGCTCCTACGAGCAGTACTTC. Protein: CASSEWIGLSSYEQYF.

In its sample, this clonotype was seen a few times. The chain has TRBV3-1 and TRBJ2-5; D not certain. The J call may not be correct, given that the DNA end is closer to TRBJ2-7. Germline assignment: CDR1 LGHDT and CDR2 YNNKEL (reference sequence). The CDR3 length is 14 residues. The CDR3 region is CASSKLVFGDEQYF. The CDR3 bases are TGTGCCAGCAGCAAATTAGTCTTCGGCGACGAGCAGTACTTC.

There are many counts of this clonotype. The V call is TRBV5-1, the J call TRBJ2-7; 8 bases fit TRBD1. V gave up 0 bases and J gave up 3 bases; unmatched junction bases: 5. Germline lookup yields CDR1 SGHRS and CDR2 YFSETQ. The CDR3 sequence is 15 residues long. The DNA of the CDR3 is TGCGCCAGCAGCTTGGTCGGGACAGGAGTCTACGAGCAGTACTTC. Protein: CASSLVGTGVYEQYF.

The chain is built from TRBV29-1 and TRBJ2-2, with 12 bases that match TRBD2. Germline-derived CDR1 and CDR2 are SQVTM and ANQGSEA. The V gene end was trimmed by 6 bases and the J gene end by 5 bases; junction bases not matched to a gene: 4. This CDR3 region has 14 residues. CDR3 in DNA: TGCAGCGTCCAGGGGACTAGCGGGACCGGGGAGCTGTTTTTT. It codes for CSVQGTSGTGELFF.

Many counts were recorded for this clonotype. V usage is TRBV5-1 and J usage is TRBJ2-1; D is ambiguous. There are 11 residues in the CDR3. Germline V gene lookup returns CDR1 SGHRS and CDR2 YFSETQ. Trimming took 0 bases from V and 11 from J, leaving 6 bases between them. The CDR3 protein is CASSLGYQQFF. The CDR3 coding sequence is TGCGCCAGCAGCTTGGGATACCAGCAGTTCTTC.

This chain joins TRBV25-1 and TRBJ2-1; 7 nucleotides line up with TRBD1. The J call could be wrong; TRBJ2-7 is a better fit for the DNA end. This CDR3 is built from 16 residues. Germline values: CDR1 MGHDK, CDR2 SYGVNS. CDR3 region: CADTGANSYSYNEQYF. The DNA for the CDR3 is TGTGCCGATACAGGGGCGAATTCCTACTCCTACAATGAGCAGTACTTC.

This CDR3 is CSVGWGAKNIQYF. The CDR3 DNA follows: TGCAGCGTTGGCTGGGGGGCCAAAAACATTCAGTACTTC. The rearrangement uses TRBV29-1 and TRBJ2-4; D might be TRBD1 or TRBD2, each matching 5 bases. Trimming shortened V by 4 bases and J by 1 base, and 8 bases separated the two germline ends. The CDR3 runs 13 residues. Germline loops: CDR1 SQVTM, CDR2 ANQGSEA.

This clonotype was counted only a few times. This rearrangement joins TRBV29-1 to TRBJ1-2; 7 bases are shared with TRBD1. The CDR3 is 14 amino acids. Germline V CDR1 and CDR2: SQVTM, ANQGSEA. The trim removed 4 bases at V and 8 bases at J, leaving 13 bases unmatched. This chain's CDR3 is CSVGPNTGVEGYTF. Here the CDR3 DNA reads TGCAGCGTTGGTCCTAATACAGGGGTAGAAGGCTACACCTTC. Drawing the rest from reference TRBV29-1 and TRBJ1-2, the complete variable domain is SAVISQKPSRDICQRGTSLTIQCQVDSQVTMMFWYRQQPGQSLTLIATANQGSEATYESGFVIDKFPISRPNLTFSTLTVSNMSPEDSSIYLCSVGPNTGVEGYTFGSGTRLTVV.

Only a few counts were recorded for this clonotype. This chain connects TRBV11-2 to TRBJ2-4, with TRBD1 identical over 7 bases. Per the germline V gene, CDR1 is SGHAT and CDR2 is FQNNGV. This CDR3 contains 16 residues. The V gene end was trimmed by 5 bases and the J gene end by 5 bases; junction bases not matched to a gene: 12. For the CDR3, the DNA is TGTGCCAGCAGCCTATCGTCGCGACAGGGCCAAAACATTCAGTACTTC. The encoded protein is CASSLSSRQGQNIQYF.

This clonotype occurred many times. The V call is TRBV24-1, the J call TRBJ2-3, with 9 nucleotides matching TRBD2. Germline V gene lookup returns CDR1 KGHDR and CDR2 SFDVKD. Trimming at V came to 1 base and at J to 2 bases, leaving 6 bases not matched to a gene. The CDR3 covers 17 residues. The CDR3, as DNA: TGTGCCACCAGTGATTTCCGAGCGGGGGGACTCACAGATACGCAGTATTTT. Its protein is CATSDFRAGGLTDTQYF.

The table lists this clonotype with a few counts. V gene TRBV27 combines with J gene TRBJ2-7; TRBD2 aligns across 12 bases. This CDR3 contains 14 residues. The trim removed 8 bases at V and 7 bases at J, leaving 9 bases unmatched. Germline CDR1 is MNHEY and CDR2 is SMNVEV (reference sequence). The CDR3 protein is CASASGGAWNEQYF. The CDR3 coding sequence is TGTGCCAGCGCTAGCGGGGGGGCTTGGAATGAGCAGTACTTC.

The rearrangement uses TRBV25-1 and TRBJ2-5; unclear D gene. The CDR3 totals 13 residues. The V gene's germline CDR1 is MGHDK and CDR2 SYGVNS. V lost 7 bases and J 11 bases, leaving 20 bases between the germline ends. The CDR3 loop reads CASIGRNYNEQYF. CDR3 sequence (DNA): TGTGCCAGCATAGGGCGGAACTACAATGAGCAGTACTTC.

This chain uses TRBV2 with TRBJ2-1, with 8 bases lining up with TRBD2. V dropped 3 bases and J dropped 8; count of bases not matched to a gene: 9. The CDR3 extends over 15 amino acids. The germline V gene has CDR1 SNHLY and CDR2 FYNNEI. The DNA for the CDR3 is TGTGCCAGCAGTGATGCGGGGGGCCGAATCGATGAGCAGTTCTTC. It yields the protein CASSDAGGRIDEQFF.

The chain links TRBV7-2 to TRBJ2-1, with 12 bases identical to TRBD2. J lost 8 bases, V lost 3 bases, and 11 bases had no gene match. There are 17 residues in the CDR3. Germline lookup yields CDR1 SGHTA and CDR2 FQGNSA. DNA for the CDR3: TGTGCCAGCAGCTTGGTTGTAGGGCTAGCGGGAGGGCATGAGCAGTTCTTC. Its protein product is CASSLVVGLAGGHEQFF. Using reference TRBV7-2 and TRBJ2-1 for the parts outside the CDR3, the full variable domain is GAGVSQSPSNKVTEKGKDVELRCDPISGHTALYWYRQSLGQGLEFLIYFQGNSAPDKSGLPSDRFSAERTGGSVSTLTIQRTQQEDSAVYLCASSLVVGLAGGHEQFFGPGTRLTVL.